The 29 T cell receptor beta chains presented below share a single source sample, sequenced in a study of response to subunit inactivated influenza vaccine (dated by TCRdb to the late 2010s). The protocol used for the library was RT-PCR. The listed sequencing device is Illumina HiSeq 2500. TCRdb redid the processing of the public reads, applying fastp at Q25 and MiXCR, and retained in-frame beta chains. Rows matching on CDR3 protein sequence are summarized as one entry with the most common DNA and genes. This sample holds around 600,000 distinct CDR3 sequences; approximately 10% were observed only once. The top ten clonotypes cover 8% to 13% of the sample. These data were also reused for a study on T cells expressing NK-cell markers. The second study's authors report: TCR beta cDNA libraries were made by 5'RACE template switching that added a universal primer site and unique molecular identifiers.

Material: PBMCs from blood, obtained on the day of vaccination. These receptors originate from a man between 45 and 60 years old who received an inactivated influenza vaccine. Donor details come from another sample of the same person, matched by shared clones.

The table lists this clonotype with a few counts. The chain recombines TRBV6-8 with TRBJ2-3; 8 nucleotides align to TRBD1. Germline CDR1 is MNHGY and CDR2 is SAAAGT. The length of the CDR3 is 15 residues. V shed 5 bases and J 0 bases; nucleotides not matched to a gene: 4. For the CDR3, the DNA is TGTGCCAGCAGTCTGGACAGGGAAAGCACAGATACGCAGTATTTT. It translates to CASSLDRESTDTQYF.

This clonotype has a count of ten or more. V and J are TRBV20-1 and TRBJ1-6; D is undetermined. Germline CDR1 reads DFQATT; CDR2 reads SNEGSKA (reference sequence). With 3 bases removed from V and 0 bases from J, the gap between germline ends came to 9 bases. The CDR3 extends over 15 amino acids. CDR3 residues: CSASPGSSYNSPLHF. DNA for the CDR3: TGCAGTGCTAGCCCAGGAAGCTCCTATAATTCACCCCTCCACTTT.

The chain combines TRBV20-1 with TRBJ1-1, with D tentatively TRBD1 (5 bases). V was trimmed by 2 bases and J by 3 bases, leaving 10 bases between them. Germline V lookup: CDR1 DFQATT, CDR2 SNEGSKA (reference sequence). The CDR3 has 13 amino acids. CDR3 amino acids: CSARSPGDTEAFF. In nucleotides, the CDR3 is TGCAGTGCTAGATCCCCGGGGGACACTGAAGCTTTCTTT.

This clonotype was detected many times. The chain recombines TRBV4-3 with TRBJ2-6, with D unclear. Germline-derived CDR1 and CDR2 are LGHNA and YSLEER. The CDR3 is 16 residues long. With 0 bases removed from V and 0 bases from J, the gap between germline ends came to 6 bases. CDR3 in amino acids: CASSQDSVSGANVLTF. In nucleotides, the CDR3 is TGCGCCAGCAGCCAAGATTCAGTCTCTGGGGCCAACGTCCTGACTTTC.

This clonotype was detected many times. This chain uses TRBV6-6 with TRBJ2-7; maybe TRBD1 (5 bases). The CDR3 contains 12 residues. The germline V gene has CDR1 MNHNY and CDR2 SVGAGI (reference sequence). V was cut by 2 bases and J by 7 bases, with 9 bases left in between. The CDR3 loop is CASSYAGSEQYF. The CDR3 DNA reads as TGTGCCAGCAGTTACGCAGGGTCGGAGCAGTACTTC.

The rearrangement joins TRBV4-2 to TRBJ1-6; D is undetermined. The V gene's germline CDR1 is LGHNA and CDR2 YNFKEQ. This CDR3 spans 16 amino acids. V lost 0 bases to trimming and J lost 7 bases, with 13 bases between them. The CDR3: CASSQERQFGNSPLHF. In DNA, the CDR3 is TGTGCCAGCAGCCAAGAACGGCAATTCGGCAATTCACCCCTCCACTTT.

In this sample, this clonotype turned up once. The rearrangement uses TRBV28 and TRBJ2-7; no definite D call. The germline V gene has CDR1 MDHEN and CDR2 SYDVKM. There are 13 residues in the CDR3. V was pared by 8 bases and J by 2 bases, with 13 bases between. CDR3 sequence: CASLSFQAYEQYF. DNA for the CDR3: TGTGCCAGCCTTAGTTTCCAAGCCTACGAGCAGTACTTC.

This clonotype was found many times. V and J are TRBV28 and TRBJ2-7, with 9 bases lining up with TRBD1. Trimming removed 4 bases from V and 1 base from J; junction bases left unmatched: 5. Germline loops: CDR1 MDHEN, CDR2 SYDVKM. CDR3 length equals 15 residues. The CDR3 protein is CASSSPGQGSYEQYF. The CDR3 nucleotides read TGTGCCAGCAGTTCCCCCGGACAGGGGTCCTACGAGCAGTACTTC. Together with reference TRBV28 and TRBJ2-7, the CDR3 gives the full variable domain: DVKVTQSSRYLVKRTGEKVFLECVQDMDHENMFWYRQDPGLGLRLIYFSYDVKMKEKGDIPEGYSVSREKKERFSLILESASTNQTSMYLCASSSPGQGSYEQYFGPGTRLTVT.

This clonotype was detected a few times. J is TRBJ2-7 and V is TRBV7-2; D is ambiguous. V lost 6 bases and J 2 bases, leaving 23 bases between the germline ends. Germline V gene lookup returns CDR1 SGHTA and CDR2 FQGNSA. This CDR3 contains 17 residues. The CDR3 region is CASSHRTDQTKPYEQYF. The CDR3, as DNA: TGTGCCAGCAGTCACAGAACGGACCAGACCAAGCCCTACGAGCAGTACTTC.

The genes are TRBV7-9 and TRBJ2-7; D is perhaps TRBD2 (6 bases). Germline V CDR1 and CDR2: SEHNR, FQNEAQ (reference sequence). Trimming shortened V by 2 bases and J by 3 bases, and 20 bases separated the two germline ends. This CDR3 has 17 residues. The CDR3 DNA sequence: TGTGCCAGCAGCTTAACTGGGACTCCAGATCGGTTCTACGAGCAGTACTTC. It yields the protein CASSLTGTPDRFYEQYF.

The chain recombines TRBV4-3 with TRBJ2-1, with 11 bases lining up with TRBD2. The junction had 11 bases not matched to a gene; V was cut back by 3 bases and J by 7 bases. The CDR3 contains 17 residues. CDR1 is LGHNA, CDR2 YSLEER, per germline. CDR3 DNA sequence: TGCGCCAGCAGCCACACTAGCGGGAGAACGTCAAGAAATGAGCAGTTCTTC. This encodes CASSHTSGRTSRNEQFF.

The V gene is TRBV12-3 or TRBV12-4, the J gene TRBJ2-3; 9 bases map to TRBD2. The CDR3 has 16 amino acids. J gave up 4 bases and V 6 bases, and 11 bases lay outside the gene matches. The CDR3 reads CASSPLGGGGADTQYF. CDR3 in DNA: TGTGCCAGCAGCCCCCTCGGGGGCGGGGGGGCAGATACGCAGTATTTT.

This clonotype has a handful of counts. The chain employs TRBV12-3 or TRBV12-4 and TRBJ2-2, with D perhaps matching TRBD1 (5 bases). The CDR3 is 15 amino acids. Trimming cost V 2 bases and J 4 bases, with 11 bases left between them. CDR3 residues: CASSLSVTVTGELFF. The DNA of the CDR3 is TGTGCCAGCAGTTTATCGGTGACAGTCACCGGGGAGCTGTTTTTT.

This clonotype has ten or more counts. The CDR3 spells CASSRATSVSSYNEQFF. CDR3 nucleotides: TGTGCCAGCAGTAGAGCGACTAGCGTAAGCTCCTACAATGAGCAGTTCTTC. The chain joins TRBV6-2 or TRBV6-3 to TRBJ2-1; 8 bases map to TRBD2. Per the germline V gene, CDR1 is MNHEY and CDR2 is SVGEGT. The junction had 9 bases not matched to a gene; V was cut back by 5 bases and J by 0 bases. The CDR3 runs 17 residues.

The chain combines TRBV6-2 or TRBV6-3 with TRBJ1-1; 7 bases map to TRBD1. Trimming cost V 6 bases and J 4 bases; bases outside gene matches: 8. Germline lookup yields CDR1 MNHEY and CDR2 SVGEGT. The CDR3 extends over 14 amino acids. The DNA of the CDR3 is TGTGCCAGCAGAAGGACAGGATCGGGCACTGAAGCTTTCTTT. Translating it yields CASRRTGSGTEAFF.

The CDR3 DNA reads TGTGCCAGCAGTGAAGCGCATACCGACAGGCGGATAGCCAAAAACATTCAGTACTTC. Its translation is CASSEAHTDRRIAKNIQYF. This chain uses TRBV6-1 with TRBJ2-4; tentative D call: TRBD1 (6 bases). Germline-derived CDR1 and CDR2 are MNHNS and SASEGT. Trimming took off 0 bases at V and 0 bases at J, with 18 bases between the two ends. The CDR3 totals 19 residues.

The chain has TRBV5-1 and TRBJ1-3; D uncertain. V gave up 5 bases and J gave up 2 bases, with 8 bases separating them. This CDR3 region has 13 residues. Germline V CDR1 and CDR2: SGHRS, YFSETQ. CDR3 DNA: TGCGCCAGCAGGGCCGAGGCTGGAAACACCATATATTTT. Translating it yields CASRAEAGNTIYF.

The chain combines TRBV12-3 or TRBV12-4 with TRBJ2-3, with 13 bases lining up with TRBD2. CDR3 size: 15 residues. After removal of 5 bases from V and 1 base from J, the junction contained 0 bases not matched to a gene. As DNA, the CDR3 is TGTGCCAGCAGTGGACTAGCGGGGGGCACAGATACGCAGTATTTT. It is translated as CASSGLAGGTDTQYF.

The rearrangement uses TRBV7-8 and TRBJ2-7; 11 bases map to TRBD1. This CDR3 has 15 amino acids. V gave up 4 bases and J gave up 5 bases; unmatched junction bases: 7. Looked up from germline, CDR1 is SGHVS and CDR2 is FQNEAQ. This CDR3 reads CASSSLGQGANEQYF. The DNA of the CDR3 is TGTGCCAGCAGCTCCCTTGGACAGGGGGCAAACGAGCAGTACTTC.

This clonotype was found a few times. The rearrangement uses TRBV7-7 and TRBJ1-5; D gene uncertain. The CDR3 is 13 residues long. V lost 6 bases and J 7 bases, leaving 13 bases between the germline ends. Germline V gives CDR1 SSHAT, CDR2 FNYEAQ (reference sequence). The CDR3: CASSFGTGQPQHF. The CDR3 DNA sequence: TGTGCCAGCAGTTTCGGCACGGGACAGCCCCAGCATTTT.

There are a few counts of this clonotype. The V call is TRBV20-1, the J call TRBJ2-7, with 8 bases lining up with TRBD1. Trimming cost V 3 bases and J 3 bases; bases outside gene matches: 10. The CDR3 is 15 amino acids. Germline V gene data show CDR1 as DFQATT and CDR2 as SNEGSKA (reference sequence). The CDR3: CSASPRQGLHYEQYF. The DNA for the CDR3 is TGCAGTGCTAGTCCGAGACAGGGGCTTCACTACGAGCAGTACTTC.

Here the CDR3 reads CASSSSQGKAYNEQFF. CDR3 bases: TGTGCCAGCAGTTCCTCACAGGGCAAGGCCTACAATGAGCAGTTCTTC. V is TRBV12-3 or TRBV12-4 and J is TRBJ2-1; TRBD1 is a possible D gene (6 bases). The CDR3 extends over 16 amino acids. The V end was cut by 4 bases, the J end by 2 bases, with 15 bases between.

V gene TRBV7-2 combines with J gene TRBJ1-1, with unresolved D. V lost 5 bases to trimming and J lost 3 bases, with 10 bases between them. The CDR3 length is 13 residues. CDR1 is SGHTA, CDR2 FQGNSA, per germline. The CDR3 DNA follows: TGTGCCAGCAGCCCACAAAGGGACACTGAAGCTTTCTTT. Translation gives CASSPQRDTEAFF.

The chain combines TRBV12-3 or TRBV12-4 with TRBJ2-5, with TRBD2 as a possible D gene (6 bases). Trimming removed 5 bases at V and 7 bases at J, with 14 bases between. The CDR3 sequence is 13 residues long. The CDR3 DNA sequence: TGTGCCAGCAGTCGGGGGACCCTGGGGACCCAGTACTTC. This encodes CASSRGTLGTQYF.

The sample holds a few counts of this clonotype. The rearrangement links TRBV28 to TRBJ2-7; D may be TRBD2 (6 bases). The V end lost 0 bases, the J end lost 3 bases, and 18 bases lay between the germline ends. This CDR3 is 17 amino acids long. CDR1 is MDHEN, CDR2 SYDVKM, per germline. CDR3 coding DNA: TGTGCCAGCAGTTTATGGGGAAAACCGGGAGCGAGCTACGAGCAGTACTTC. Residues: CASSLWGKPGASYEQYF.

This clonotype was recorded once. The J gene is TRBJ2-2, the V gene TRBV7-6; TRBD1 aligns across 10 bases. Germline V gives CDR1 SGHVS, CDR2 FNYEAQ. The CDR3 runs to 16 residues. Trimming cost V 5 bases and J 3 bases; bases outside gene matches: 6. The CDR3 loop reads CASSGGTGVYTGELFF. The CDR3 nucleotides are TGTGCCAGCAGCGGAGGGACAGGGGTTTACACCGGGGAGCTGTTTTTT.

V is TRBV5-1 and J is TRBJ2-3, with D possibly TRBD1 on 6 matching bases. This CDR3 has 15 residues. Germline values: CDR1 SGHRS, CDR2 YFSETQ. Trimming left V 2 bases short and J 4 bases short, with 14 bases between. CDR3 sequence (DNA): TGCGCCAGCAGCTTTTCCGGAGAGGGGGCAGATACGCAGTATTTT. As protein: CASSFSGEGADTQYF.

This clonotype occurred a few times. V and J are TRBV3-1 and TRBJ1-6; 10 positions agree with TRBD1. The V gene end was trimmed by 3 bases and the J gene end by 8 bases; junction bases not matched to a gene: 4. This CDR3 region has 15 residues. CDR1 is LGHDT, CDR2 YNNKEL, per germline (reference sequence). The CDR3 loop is CASSHTGTGDSPLHF. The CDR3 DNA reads TGTGCCAGCAGCCATACCGGGACAGGGGATTCACCCCTCCACTTT.

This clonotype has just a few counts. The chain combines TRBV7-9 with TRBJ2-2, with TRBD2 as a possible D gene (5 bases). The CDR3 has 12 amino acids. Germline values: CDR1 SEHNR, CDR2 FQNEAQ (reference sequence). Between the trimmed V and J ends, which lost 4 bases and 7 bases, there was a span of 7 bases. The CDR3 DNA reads TGTGCCAGCAGCTCCGAGGGCGGGGAGCTGTTTTTT. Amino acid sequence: CASSSEGGELFF.